A selection of T cell receptor beta chains follows, all from one sample in a study of identifying expanded T cells in peripheral blood. Measured with immunoSEQ multiplex PCR; TCRdb has only the in-frame clones, and not every one. The table lists about 91,000 clones, approximately 90% of them singletons. Material for sequencing was blood. These receptors were collected from a person between 18 and 70 years old in good health. The CDR3 runs from the conserved cysteine through the conserved F or W. Fields, in order: CDR3 length, V gene, J gene, CDR3 protein.

>14|TRBV7-9|TRBJ1-1
CASSVAGSGTEAFF
>14|TRBV5-8|TRBJ1-2
CASSLGTSNYGYTF
>11|TRBV28|TRBJ1-1
CACVGNTEAFF
>15|TRBV18|TRBJ1-6
CASSPTGAYNSPLHF
>16|TRBV7-2|TRBJ2-2
CASSSTLGPVSGELFF
>15|TRBV19|TRBJ2-5
CATLGQTDRGETQYF
>15|TRBV28|TRBJ2-2
CAPRVGVPTTGELFF
>15|TRBV5-8|TRBJ2-3
CASSLVGQGPDTQYF
>12|TRBV5-6|TRBJ1-5
CASSLVDQPQHF
>16|TRBV28|TRBJ2-5
CASSNYRGSAQETQYF
>18|TRBV15|TRBJ2-1
CATGRDLSGTSGYNEQFF
>16|TRBV7-2|TRBJ1-4
CASSLNGQGGREKLFF
>13|TRBV18|TRBJ1-6
CASSNSHNSPLHF
>16|TRBV7-2|TRBJ1-4
CASTPRVGRANEKLFF
>14|TRBV6-6|TRBJ1-2
CASRRTGGDYGYTF
>16|TRBV29-1|TRBJ2-1
CSVEAGGSLAYNEQFF
>19|TRBV4-1|TRBJ2-5
CASSLVPGLAGGPQETQYF
>14|TRBV6-4|TRBJ2-2
CASSDRADTGELFF
>15|TRBV6-6|TRBJ1-1
CASSYDGQRWTEAFF
>16|TRBV25-1|TRBJ2-7
CASSEHGTSGANEQYF
>18|TRBV5-1|TRBJ1-1
CASSLGGGQGAMNTEAFF
>14|TRBV29-1|TRBJ2-2
CSVGSGGPVGELFF
>16|TRBV9|TRBJ2-3
CASSVGLGQGTDTQYF
>16|TRBV28|TRBJ1-6
CASSPYSPGLYSPLHF
>14|TRBV11-3|TRBJ2-7
CASSLVGISYEQYF
>13|TRBV6-5|TRBJ2-5
CASRSTAQETQYF
>15|TRBV7-8|TRBJ1-6
CASSLDRGRYSPLHF
>16|TRBV5-1|TRBJ2-7
CASSAAPGQGFGEQYF
>15|TRBV19|TRBJ1-4
CASSMGDSTNEKLFF
>13|TRBV7-2|TRBJ2-3
CASSLTGPDTQYF
>16|TRBV6-1|TRBJ1-5
CASSEFTTGRHQPQHF
>16|TRBV7-7|TRBJ2-3
CASSFGDRGSADTQYF
>12|TRBV11-3|TRBJ2-2
CASSGPPEELFF
>15|TRBV9|TRBJ2-7
CASSVRATSSYEQYF
>16|TRBV9|TRBJ2-2
CASSATSGGATGELFF
>16|TRBV5-1|TRBJ2-2
CASSSLNQTLTGELFF
>15|TRBV19|TRBJ2-6
CASSILASGANVLTF
>16|TRBV21-1|TRBJ2-2
CASSIKQGALPGELFF
>15|TRBV6-4|TRBJ1-4
CASSPQEGTNEKLFF
>14|TRBV6-5|TRBJ2-7
CASRSYDRGHEQYF
>12|TRBV5-1|TRBJ2-7
CASSSGPGEQYF
>15|TRBV7-6|TRBJ2-1
CASSLSGGDYNEQFF
>14|TRBV18|TRBJ1-1
CASSPNGGNAEAFF